These 7 T cell receptor beta chains share one sample of origin, sequenced in a study of identical twins. MiXCR, run by TCRdb on the 5' RACE reads, gives a single entry per CDR3 protein. Of 550,000 to 700,000 distinct CDR3 sequences listed, 9.5% to 10% are singletons. A further study also used this sample, focusing on yellow fever vaccine responses in identical twins.

The sample comprised PBMCs. The receptors come from a woman younger than 30 in good health.

This clonotype has just a few counts. This chain links TRBV7-9 with TRBJ2-1, with TRBD1 identical over 8 bases. Germline lookup yields CDR1 SEHNR and CDR2 FQNEAQ (reference sequence). The CDR3 sequence is 17 residues long. The V segment lost 5 bases and the J segment 8 bases; nucleotides outside the gene matches: 17. CDR3 region: CASSTKVPTGERDEQFF. DNA of the CDR3: TGTGCCAGCAGCACTAAAGTTCCGACAGGGGAGCGAGATGAGCAGTTCTTC.

This clonotype was seen at least ten times. The chain employs TRBV10-3 and TRBJ2-2; D possibly corresponds to TRBD2 (5 bases). Germline loops: CDR1 ENHRY, CDR2 SYGVKD. With 7 bases removed from V and 1 base from J, the gap between germline ends came to 10 bases. This CDR3 spans 14 amino acids. CDR3 amino acids: CAITKEGNTGELFF. CDR3 bases: TGTGCCATCACGAAAGAGGGGAACACCGGGGAGCTGTTTTTT.

This clonotype was seen at least ten times. V is TRBV28 and J is TRBJ1-3, with TRBD1 identical over 9 bases. Germline V gene sequence: CDR1 MDHEN, CDR2 SYDVKM. V gave up 7 bases and J gave up 1 base; unmatched junction bases: 5. The CDR3 loop spans 15 amino acids. CDR3 coding DNA: TGTGCCAGCACTGCGGACAGGGGATCTGGAAACACCATATATTTT. It encodes CASTADRGSGNTIYF.

This clonotype was detected ten times or more. The V gene is TRBV7-3, the J gene TRBJ2-2, with D possibly TRBD1 on 6 matching bases. The CDR3 extends over 16 amino acids. V was shortened by 5 bases and J by 1 base, with 14 bases between the two germline ends. Germline V CDR1 and CDR2: SGHTA, FQGTGA. CDR3 sequence (DNA): TGTGCCAGCAGCATCACCGGGACACAGAACACCGGGGAGCTGTTTTTT. It translates to CASSITGTQNTGELFF.

The table lists this clonotype with a few counts. The chain carries TRBV28 and TRBJ2-7; 7 bases fit TRBD1. V lost 7 bases to trimming and J lost 0 bases; unmatched junction nucleotides: 9. The CDR3 has 15 residues. Germline values: CDR1 MDHEN, CDR2 SYDVKM. CDR3 bases: TGTGCCAGCACCGCCGGGACAGCCTTCTCCTACGAGCAGTACTTC. Amino acid sequence: CASTAGTAFSYEQYF. Filled out from reference TRBV28 and TRBJ2-7, the complete variable domain reads DVKVTQSSRYLVKRTGEKVFLECVQDMDHENMFWYRQDPGLGLRLIYFSYDVKMKEKGDIPEGYSVSREKKERFSLILESASTNQTSMYLCASTAGTAFSYEQYFGPGTRLTVT.

This clonotype showed up many times. CDR3 coding DNA: TGCGCCAGCAGCCCTCAGGGGGGAGGCTACAATGAGCAGTTCTTC. Translating gives CASSPQGGGYNEQFF. The V and J genes are TRBV5-1 and TRBJ2-1; possible D gene TRBD1, 7 bases. V was clipped by 4 bases and J by 3 bases, with 14 bases between them. The CDR3 loop spans 15 amino acids. The germline CDR1 and CDR2 sequences are SGHRS and YFSETQ. The whole variable domain, filled in from reference TRBV5-1 and TRBJ2-1, reads KAGVTQTPRYLIKTRGQQVTLSCSPISGHRSVSWYQQTPGQGLQFLFEYFSETQRNKGNFPGRFSGRQFSNSRSEMNVSTLELGDSALYLCASSPQGGGYNEQFFGPGTRLTVL.

The chain uses TRBV10-3 and TRBJ2-1; tentatively, D is TRBD1 (6 bases). With 7 bases removed from V and 4 bases from J, the gap between germline ends came to 11 bases. This CDR3 is 13 amino acids long. From germline, CDR1 is ENHRY and CDR2 SYGVKD. CDR3 sequence reads: CAIKDGTYNEQFF. As DNA, the CDR3 is TGTGCCATCAAGGACGGGACATACAATGAGCAGTTCTTC.